These 14 T cell receptor beta chains came from one sample sequenced in a study of patients and donors after allogeneic stem cell transplantation. From the RT-PCR reads, TCRdb called clonotypes with MiXCR, one entry per CDR3 protein. The sample lists about a million distinct CDR3 sequences, roughly 18% seen once, with about 6% in the top ten. The sample taken for sequencing was blood, either unsorted or a sorted T cell fraction (not recorded which). All receptors come from a human donor who was either an allogeneic HSCT recipient or a stem cell or donor lymphocyte infusion donor (not recorded which). It is not recorded whose cells these are; they may come from a transplant donor.

This clonotype turned up a few times. The V gene is TRBV13, the J gene TRBJ2-7; possible D gene TRBD2, 5 bases. The CDR3 extends over 15 amino acids. V lost 3 bases and J 4 bases, leaving 16 bases between the germline ends. Per the germline V gene, CDR1 is PRHDT and CDR2 is FYEKMQ (reference sequence). This CDR3 reads CASSFFSSKGYEQYF. The CDR3 region has the DNA TGTGCCAGCAGCTTCTTTTCTAGCAAGGGTTACGAGCAGTACTTC.

This clonotype was seen more than once but under ten times. The chain links TRBV30 to TRBJ2-1; TRBD2 matches at 8 bases. With V trimmed by 4 bases and J by 3 bases, 8 bases remained unmatched. CDR3 size: 15 residues. CDR1 is GTSNPN and CDR2 is SVGIG in the germline V gene (reference sequence). CDR3 coding DNA: TGTGCCTGGACCTTCGGGGGGGTCCTCTACAATGAGCAGTTCTTC. It is translated as CAWTFGGVLYNEQFF.

This clonotype was picked up a small number of times. The genes are TRBV5-6 and TRBJ2-1; 10 bases are shared with TRBD2. V shed 3 bases, J shed 6 bases, and the junction held 6 bases outside the gene matches. CDR3 length: 15 amino acids. CDR1 is SGHDT and CDR2 is YYEEEE in the germline V gene. CDR3 in amino acids: CASSSPGLAFNEQFF. CDR3 in DNA: TGTGCCAGCAGCTCCCCGGGACTAGCGTTCAATGAGCAGTTCTTC.

The chain has TRBV24-1 and TRBJ2-7; possibly TRBD2 for D (7 bases). Between the trimmed V and J ends, which lost 1 base and 3 bases, there was a span of 12 bases. The CDR3 has 15 amino acids. Germline CDR1 reads KGHDR; CDR2 reads SFDVKD. The CDR3 sequence: CATSDLGGALYEQYF. The CDR3 region has the DNA TGTGCCACCAGTGATTTAGGGGGGGCCCTCTACGAGCAGTACTTC.

This clonotype turned up a few times. The CDR3 DNA reads TGTGCCAGCAGGGAGGGACTTCTTGGGGAGACCCAGTACTTC. It is translated as CASREGLLGETQYF. The chain recombines TRBV6-2 or TRBV6-3 with TRBJ2-5, with D maybe TRBD2 (6 bases). Trimming took off 6 bases at V and 5 bases at J, with 16 bases between the two ends. The CDR3 sequence is 14 residues long. The germline gives CDR1 MNHEY, CDR2 SVGEGT.

The CDR3 DNA reads as TGTGCCAGCAGTAAACAGCCCCAGGGACTCGGCACAGATACGCAGTATTTT. This encodes CASSKQPQGLGTDTQYF. This chain links TRBV6-2 or TRBV6-3 with TRBJ2-3; possible D gene TRBD2, 6 bases. From germline, CDR1 is MNHEY and CDR2 SVGEGT. The CDR3 length is 17 residues. The ends were cut back, 5 bases at V and 1 base at J, with 19 bases in the middle.

This clonotype was seen only a few times. The chain carries TRBV20-1 and TRBJ1-1; D is unclear. Trimming stripped 3 bases from V and 12 bases from J, with 11 bases between. The germline V gene has CDR1 DFQATT and CDR2 SNEGSKA (reference sequence). The CDR3 covers 10 residues. CDR3 DNA sequence: TGCAGTGCTAGTAGGTCAGTTTCTTTCTTT. This gives the protein CSASRSVSFF.

A few counts support this clonotype. The chain recombines TRBV3-1 with TRBJ1-1; D remains unclear. The CDR3 totals 14 residues. Germline CDR1 and CDR2: LGHDT and YNNKEL (reference sequence). Trimming shortened V by 0 bases and J by 2 bases, and 7 bases separated the two germline ends. CDR3 loop: CASSQDQSNTEAFF. DNA for the CDR3: TGTGCCAGCAGCCAAGATCAGTCCAACACTGAAGCTTTCTTT.

Written as DNA, the CDR3 is TGCAGTGCTAGAGATCGATCGCGGTCATACAATGAGCAGTTCTTC. It encodes CSARDRSRSYNEQFF. The chain couples TRBV20-1 to TRBJ2-1; D not certain. CDR1 and CDR2 (germline): DFQATT, SNEGSKA (reference sequence). V was trimmed by 0 bases and J by 4 bases, leaving 13 bases between them. CDR3 length: 15 residues.

This clonotype was seen a handful of times. The rearrangement uses TRBV20-1 and TRBJ2-5; 11 bases line up with TRBD2. Germline CDR1 and CDR2: DFQATT and SNEGSKA (reference sequence). With 6 bases clipped from V and 2 bases from J, the junction kept 5 bases outside the gene matches. The CDR3 totals 14 residues. The CDR3 nucleotides are TGCAGTGCCAGGACTAGCGGGTTTCAAGAGACCCAGTACTTC. As protein: CSARTSGFQETQYF.

The chain is built from TRBV27 and TRBJ1-4; D gene ambiguous. The CDR3 is 14 residues long. Trimming removed 3 bases from V and 8 bases from J, with 13 bases in between. CDR1 is MNHEY and CDR2 is SMNVEV in the germline V gene (reference sequence). CDR3 amino acids: CASSLSGIGEKLFF. In DNA, the CDR3 is TGTGCCAGCAGTTTGTCGGGAATAGGCGAAAAACTGTTTTTT.

This clonotype showed up just a few times. This sequence joins TRBV20-1 and TRBJ2-3, with TRBD2 identical over 9 bases. The CDR3 covers 15 residues. The trim removed 6 bases at V and 1 base at J, leaving 8 bases unmatched. Germline CDR1 DFQATT, CDR2 SNEGSKA (reference sequence). The CDR3 is CSAELAGQRTDTQYF. The CDR3 coding sequence is TGCAGTGCAGAACTAGCGGGTCAGCGCACAGATACGCAGTATTTT.

A remark on this clonotype: The CDR3 does not close with the conserved phenylalanine or tryptophan, likely indicating a read error. The V and J genes are TRBV20-1 and TRBJ1-5; 7 bases align to TRBD1. Trimming removed 3 bases from V and 2 bases from J; junction bases left unmatched: 10. The CDR3 covers 16 residues. Germline V gene data show CDR1 as DFQATT and CDR2 as SNEGSKA (reference sequence). For the CDR3, the DNA is TGCAGTGCTAGGGCGGGACAGCCCGGAGGCAATCAGCCCCAGCATTCT. Its protein product is CSARAGQPGGNQPQHS.

This clonotype occurred a few times. The chain joins TRBV3-1 to TRBJ1-2; TRBD1 is a possible D gene (5 bases). Germline loops: CDR1 LGHDT, CDR2 YNNKEL (reference sequence). CDR3 size: 11 residues. The germline V and J ends were trimmed by 3 bases and 12 bases, with 11 bases remaining between them. The CDR3 is CASSQGGTNTF. CDR3 DNA sequence: TGTGCCAGCAGCCAGGGAGGGACGAACACCTTC.